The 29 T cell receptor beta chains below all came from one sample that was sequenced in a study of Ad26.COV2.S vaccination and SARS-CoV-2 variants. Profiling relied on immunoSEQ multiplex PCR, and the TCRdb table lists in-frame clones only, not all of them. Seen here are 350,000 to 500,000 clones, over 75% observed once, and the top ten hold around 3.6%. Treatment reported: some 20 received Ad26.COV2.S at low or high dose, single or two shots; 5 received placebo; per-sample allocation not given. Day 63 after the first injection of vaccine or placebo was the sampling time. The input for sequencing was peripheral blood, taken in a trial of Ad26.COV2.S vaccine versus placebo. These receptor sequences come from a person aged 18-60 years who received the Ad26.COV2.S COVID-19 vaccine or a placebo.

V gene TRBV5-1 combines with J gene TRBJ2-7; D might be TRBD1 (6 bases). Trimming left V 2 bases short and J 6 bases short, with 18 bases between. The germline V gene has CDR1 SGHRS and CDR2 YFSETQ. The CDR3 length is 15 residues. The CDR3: CASSFRDTKGSEQYF. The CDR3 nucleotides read TGCGCCAGCAGCTTCCGGGACACAAAGGGGAGCGAGCAGTACTTC.

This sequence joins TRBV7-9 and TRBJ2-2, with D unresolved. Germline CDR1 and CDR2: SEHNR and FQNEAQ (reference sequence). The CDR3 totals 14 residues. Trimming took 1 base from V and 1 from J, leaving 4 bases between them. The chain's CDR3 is CASSLGQNTGELFF. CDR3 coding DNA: TGTGCCAGCAGCTTAGGACAGAACACCGGGGAGCTGTTTTTT.

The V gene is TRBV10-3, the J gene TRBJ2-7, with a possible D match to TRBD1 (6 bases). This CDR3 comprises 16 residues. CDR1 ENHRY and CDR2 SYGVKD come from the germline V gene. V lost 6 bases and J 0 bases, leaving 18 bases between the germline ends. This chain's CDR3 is CAISVGLQGSSYEQYF. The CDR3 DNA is TGTGCCATCAGCGTCGGCCTACAGGGTAGCTCCTACGAGCAGTACTTC.

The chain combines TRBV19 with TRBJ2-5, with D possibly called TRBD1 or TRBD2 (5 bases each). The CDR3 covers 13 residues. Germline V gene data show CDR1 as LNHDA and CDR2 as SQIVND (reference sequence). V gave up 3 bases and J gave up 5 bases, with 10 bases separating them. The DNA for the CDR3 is TGTGCCAGTAGTATGGGACGGTGGGAGACCCAGTACTTC. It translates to CASSMGRWETQYF.

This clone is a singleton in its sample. The DNA for the CDR3 is TGTGCCAGCAGACGCTCCCCTACGCAGTATTTT. It translates to CASRRSPTQYF. The chain couples TRBV28 to TRBJ2-3; no definite D call. The CDR3 contains 11 residues. V was pared by 6 bases and J by 8 bases, with 9 bases between. Germline V gene data show CDR1 as MDHEN and CDR2 as SYDVKM.

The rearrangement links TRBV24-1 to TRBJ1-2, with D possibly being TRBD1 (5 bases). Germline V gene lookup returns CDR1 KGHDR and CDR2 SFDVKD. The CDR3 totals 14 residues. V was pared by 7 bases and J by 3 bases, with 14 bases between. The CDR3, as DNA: TGTGCCACCAGCCACCGGGACGGTTACTATGGCTACACCTTC. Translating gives CATSHRDGYYGYTF.

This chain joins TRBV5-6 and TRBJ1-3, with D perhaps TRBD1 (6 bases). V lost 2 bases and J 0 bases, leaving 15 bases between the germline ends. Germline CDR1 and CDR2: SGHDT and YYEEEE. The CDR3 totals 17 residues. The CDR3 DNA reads TGTGCCAGCAGCTTAACCAGGGGCCTATTCTCTGGAAACACCATATATTTT. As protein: CASSLTRGLFSGNTIYF.

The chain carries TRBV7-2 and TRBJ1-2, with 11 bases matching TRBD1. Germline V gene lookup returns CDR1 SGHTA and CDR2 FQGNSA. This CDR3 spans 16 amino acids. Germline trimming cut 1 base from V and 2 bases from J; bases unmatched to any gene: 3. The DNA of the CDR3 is TGTGCCAGCAGCTTAGTGGGGGACAGGGGGAACTATGGCTACACCTTC. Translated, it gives CASSLVGDRGNYGYTF.

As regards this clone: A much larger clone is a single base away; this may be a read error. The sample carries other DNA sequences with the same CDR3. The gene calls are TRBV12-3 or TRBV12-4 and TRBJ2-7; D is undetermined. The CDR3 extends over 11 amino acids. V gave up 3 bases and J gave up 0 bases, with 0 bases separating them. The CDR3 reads CASSFSYEQYF. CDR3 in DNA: TGTGCCAGCAGTTTCTCCTACGAGCAGTACTTC.

The CDR3, as DNA: TGTGCCAGCAGTACCGGGACAGCCAAAGAGACCCAGTACTTC. It yields the protein CASSTGTAKETQYF. The chain employs TRBV6-2 or TRBV6-3 and TRBJ2-5, with 7 nucleotides matching TRBD1. In germline, CDR1 is MNHEY, CDR2 SVGEGT. With V trimmed by 5 bases and J by 3 bases, 6 bases remained unmatched. The CDR3 runs to 14 residues.

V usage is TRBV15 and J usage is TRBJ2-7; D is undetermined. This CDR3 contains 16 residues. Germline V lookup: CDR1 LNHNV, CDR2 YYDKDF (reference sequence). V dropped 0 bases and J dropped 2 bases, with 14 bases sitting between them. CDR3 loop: CATSRDRSGGAYEQYF. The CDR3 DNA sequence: TGTGCCACCAGCAGAGACAGATCCGGTGGGGCCTACGAGCAGTACTTC. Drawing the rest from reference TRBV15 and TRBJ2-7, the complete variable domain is DAMVIQNPRYQVTQFGKPVTLSCSQTLNHNVMYWYQQKSSQAPKLLFHYYDKDFNNEADTPDNFQSRRPNTSFCFLDIRSPGLGDTAMYLCATSRDRSGGAYEQYFGPGTRLTVT.

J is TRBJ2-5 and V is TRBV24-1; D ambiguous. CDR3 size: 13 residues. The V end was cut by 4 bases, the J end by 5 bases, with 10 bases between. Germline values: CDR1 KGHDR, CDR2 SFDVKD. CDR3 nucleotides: TGTGCCACCAGTGACGGGCCTGTGGAGACCCAGTACTTC. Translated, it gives CATSDGPVETQYF.

Here the CDR3 DNA reads TGTGCCAGCAGACGTACAGGGAGGACTGAAGCTTTCTTT. Its protein product is CASRRTGRTEAFF. This sequence joins TRBV14 and TRBJ1-1, with D possibly matching TRBD1 (6 bases). Germline loops: CDR1 SGHDN, CDR2 FVKESK. There are 13 residues in the CDR3. V was shortened by 6 bases and J by 5 bases, with 13 bases between the two germline ends.

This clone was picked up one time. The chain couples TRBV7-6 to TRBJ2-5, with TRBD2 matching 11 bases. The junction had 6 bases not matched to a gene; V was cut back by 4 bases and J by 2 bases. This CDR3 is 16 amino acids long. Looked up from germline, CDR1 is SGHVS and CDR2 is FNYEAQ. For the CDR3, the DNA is TGTGCCAGCAGCTGGGCTCTAGCGGGGGGACAAGAGACCCAGTACTTC. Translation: CASSWALAGGQETQYF.

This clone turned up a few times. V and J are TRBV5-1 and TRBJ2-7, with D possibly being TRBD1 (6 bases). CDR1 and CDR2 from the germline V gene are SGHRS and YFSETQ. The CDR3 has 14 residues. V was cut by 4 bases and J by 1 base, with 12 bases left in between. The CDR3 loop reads CASSPRQESYEQYF. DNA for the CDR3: TGCGCCAGCAGCCCGCGACAGGAGTCCTACGAGCAGTACTTC.

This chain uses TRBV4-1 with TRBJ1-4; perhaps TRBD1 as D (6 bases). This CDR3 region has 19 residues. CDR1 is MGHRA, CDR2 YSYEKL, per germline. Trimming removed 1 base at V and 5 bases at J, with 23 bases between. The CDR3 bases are TGCGCCAGCAGCCAAGGGGGGGGAGCTCCGGGACACCAAAATGAAAAACTGTTTTTT. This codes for CASSQGGGAPGHQNEKLFF.

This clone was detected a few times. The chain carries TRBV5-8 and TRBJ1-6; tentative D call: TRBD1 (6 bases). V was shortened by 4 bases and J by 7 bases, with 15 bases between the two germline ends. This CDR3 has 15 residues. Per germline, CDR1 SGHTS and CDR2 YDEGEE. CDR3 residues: CASSPLRGANSPLHF. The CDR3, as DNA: TGTGCCAGCAGCCCCCTGCGGGGGGCAAATTCACCCCTCCACTTT. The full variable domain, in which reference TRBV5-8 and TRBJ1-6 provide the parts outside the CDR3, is EAGVTQSPTHLIKTRGQQATLRCSPISGHTSVYWYQQALGLGLQFLLWYDEGEERNRGNFPPRFSGRQFPNYSSELNVNALELEDSALYLCASSPLRGANSPLHFGNGTRLTVT.

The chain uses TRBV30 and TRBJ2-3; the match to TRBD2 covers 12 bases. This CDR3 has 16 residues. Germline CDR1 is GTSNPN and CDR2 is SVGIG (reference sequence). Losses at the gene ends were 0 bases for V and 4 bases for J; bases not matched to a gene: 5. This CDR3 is CAWSVRPSGGADTQYF. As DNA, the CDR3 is TGTGCCTGGAGTGTACGTCCTAGCGGGGGGGCAGATACGCAGTATTTT.

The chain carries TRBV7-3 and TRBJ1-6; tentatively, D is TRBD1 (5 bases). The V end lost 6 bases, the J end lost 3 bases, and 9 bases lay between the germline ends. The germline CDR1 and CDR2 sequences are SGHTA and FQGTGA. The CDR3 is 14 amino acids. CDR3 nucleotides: TGTGCCAGCAGTCGGGACGGCTATAATTCACCCCTCCACTTT. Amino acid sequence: CASSRDGYNSPLHF.

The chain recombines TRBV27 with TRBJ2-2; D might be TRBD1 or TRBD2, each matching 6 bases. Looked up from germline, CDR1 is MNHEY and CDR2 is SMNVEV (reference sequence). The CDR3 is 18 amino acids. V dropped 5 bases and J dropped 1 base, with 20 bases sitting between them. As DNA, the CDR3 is TGTGCCAGCAGTCGCCGCAGAGGGGGGACGGTGAACACCGGGGAGCTGTTTTTT. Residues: CASSRRRGGTVNTGELFF.

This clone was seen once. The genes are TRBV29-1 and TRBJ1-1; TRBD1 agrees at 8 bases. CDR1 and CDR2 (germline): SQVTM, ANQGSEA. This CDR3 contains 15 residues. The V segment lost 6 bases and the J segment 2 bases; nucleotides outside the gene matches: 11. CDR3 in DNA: TGCAGCGTCAGCAAACAGGGGGTTGGAAACACTGAAGCTTTCTTT. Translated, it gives CSVSKQGVGNTEAFF.

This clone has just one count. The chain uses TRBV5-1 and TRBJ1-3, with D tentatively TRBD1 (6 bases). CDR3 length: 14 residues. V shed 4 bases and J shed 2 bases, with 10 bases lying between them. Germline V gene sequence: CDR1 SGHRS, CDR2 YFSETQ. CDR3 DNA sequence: TGCGCCAGCAGCGCACAGGGAGCTGGAAACACCATATATTTT. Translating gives CASSAQGAGNTIYF.

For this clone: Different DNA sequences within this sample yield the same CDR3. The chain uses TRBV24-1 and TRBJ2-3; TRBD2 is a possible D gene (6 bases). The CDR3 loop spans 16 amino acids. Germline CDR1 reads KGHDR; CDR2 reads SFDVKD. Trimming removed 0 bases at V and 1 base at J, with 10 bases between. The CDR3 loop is CATSDLSGGGTDTQYF. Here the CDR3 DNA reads TGTGCCACCAGTGATTTGAGCGGCGGGGGCACAGATACGCAGTATTTT.

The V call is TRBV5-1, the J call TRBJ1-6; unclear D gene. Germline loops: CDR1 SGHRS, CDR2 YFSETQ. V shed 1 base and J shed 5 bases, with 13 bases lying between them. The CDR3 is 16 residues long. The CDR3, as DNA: TGCGCCAGCAGCTTGACGATGAGGCAGGATAATTCACCCCTCCACTTT. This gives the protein CASSLTMRQDNSPLHF.

CDR3 DNA: TGTGCCAGCAGCTTAGGGACAGGGAATTCGGAGACCCAGTACTTC. This encodes CASSLGTGNSETQYF. The chain has TRBV7-2 and TRBJ2-5; 8 bases are shared with TRBD1. The germline V gene has CDR1 SGHTA and CDR2 FQGNSA. V was clipped by 1 base and J by 5 bases; unmatched bases: 6. The length of the CDR3 is 15 residues.

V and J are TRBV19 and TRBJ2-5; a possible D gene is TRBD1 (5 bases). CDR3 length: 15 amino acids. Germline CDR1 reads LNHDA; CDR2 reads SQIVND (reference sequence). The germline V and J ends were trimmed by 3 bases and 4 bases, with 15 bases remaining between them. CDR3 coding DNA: TGTGCCAGTAGTATTGGGGCAGGTAGACGAGAGACCCAGTACTTC. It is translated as CASSIGAGRRETQYF.

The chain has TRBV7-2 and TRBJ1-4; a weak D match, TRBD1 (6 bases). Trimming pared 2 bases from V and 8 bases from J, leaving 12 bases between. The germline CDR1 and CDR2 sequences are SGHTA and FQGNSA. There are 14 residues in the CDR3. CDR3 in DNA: TGTGCCAGCAGCTTACTGGGGGCACGGGAAAAACTGTTTTTT. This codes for CASSLLGAREKLFF.

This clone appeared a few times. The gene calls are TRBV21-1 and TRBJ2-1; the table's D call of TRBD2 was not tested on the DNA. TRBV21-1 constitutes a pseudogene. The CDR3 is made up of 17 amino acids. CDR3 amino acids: CASSKDPGGISYNEQFF. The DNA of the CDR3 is TGTGCCAGCAGCAAAGACCCCGGGGGAATCTCCTACAATGAGCAGTTCTTC.

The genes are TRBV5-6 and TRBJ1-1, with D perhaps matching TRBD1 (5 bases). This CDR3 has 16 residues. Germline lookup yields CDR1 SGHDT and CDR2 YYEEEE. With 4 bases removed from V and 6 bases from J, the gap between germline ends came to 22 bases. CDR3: CASSLRIRDSRPEAFF. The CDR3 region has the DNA TGTGCCAGCAGCCTGCGGATAAGGGACTCAAGACCTGAAGCTTTCTTT. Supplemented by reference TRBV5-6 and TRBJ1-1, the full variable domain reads DAGVTQSPTHLIKTRGQQVTLRCSPKSGHDTVSWYQQALGQGPQFIFQYYEEEERQRGNFPDRFSGHQFPNYSSELNVNALLLGDSALYLCASSLRIRDSRPEAFFGQGTRLTVV.